This T cell receptor beta chain was sequenced during a study of T cells in localized non-small cell lung cancer (dated by TCRdb to about 2020). As for the study more broadly: Comparing tumors with uninvolved tumor-adjacent lungs, the study looked at the T cell repertoires of fewer than 250 patients with early-stage NSCLC. Of the NSCLC patients, about 130 were male and approximately 99 were female, and the mean age was approximately 66 years. The cohort was made up of 200 to 250 treatment-naive NSCLC patients whose localized lung tumors had been resected.

At diagnosis, tumor, uninvolved tumor-adjacent lung and peripheral blood were collected and then preserved as a mix of FFPE and fresh-frozen material. For TCR repertoire profiling, the blood samples were analyzed as peripheral blood mononuclear cells. General conclusions and limits of the study: Higher blood T cell density associated with longer overall survival, while higher adjacent-lung clonality associated with shorter survival. Because multi-region tumor sequencing was not done, intratumor heterogeneity could not be ruled out. Because of the exploratory design, TCR variables were selected using unadjusted p-values without false-discovery rate correction. A median of roughly 58 of the top 100 tumor clones were detected in paired uninvolved adjacent lung, and around 27 of these tumor clones were also found among the top 100 clones of the paired uninvolved adjacent lung. Uninvolved tumor-adjacent lung showed the highest T cell clonality, higher than tumor, which suggests more focused antigenic responses in the uninvolved tumor-adjacent lung.

The immunoSEQ Assay was used to sequence TCR beta CDR3 regions from DNA. Per the original workflow: T cell density was computed as TCR beta template counts normalized to usable DNA estimated by amplifying housekeeping genes. Using the preseqR package, richness was estimated by extrapolating to 120,000 templates for tissue samples and 400,000 templates for PBMC samples. Clonality was calculated as one minus Pielou's evenness. To identify tissue-enriched TCRs, differential abundance testing was run on productive amino-acid clonotypes with a minimum total count of 5 and an alpha of 0.1. The Jaccard Index and the Morisita Overlap Index were used to measure how much the repertoires overlapped between compartments. GLIPH grouped TCR beta CDR3s together with public tetramer-defined viral CDR3s, and a viral motif had to include at least three viral sequences and show V-gene enrichment. TCRdb's version of the immuneACCESS table is confined to in-frame rearrangements and falls short of the full clone set. An unresolved V gene accounts for under half of the shortfall where checked; the remainder is of unknown origin. Clone size and the V and J calls come from that table; the DNA yielded D and trimming. The sample table lists tens of thousands of clones, 86% of them with a count of one. The ten largest account for 15% to 20% of the sample.

This clone has a handful of counts. Its antigen specificity is not known. One base away there is no much larger clone; base qualities are not given. The CDR3 runs 16 residues from the cysteine to the phenylalanine. Only the CDR3 DNA stays, 48 bases, in frame from base 1. The germline V gene encodes CDR1 SGHVS and CDR2 FQNEAQ. V is pared back by 1 base and J by 8 bases, with 18 bases lying between the germline termini. This specimen was peripheral blood, taken before any cancer treatment. This receptor chain uses TRBV7-8 and TRBJ2-4; a confident D gene designation cannot be given. This receptor was identified in a male donor older than 55 with stage III squamous cell lung carcinoma. The DNA sequence is as follows: TGTGCCAGCAGCTTAGGTGTCGTCGGCGGAAGGGACATTCAGTACTTC. Its translation reads: CASSLGVVGGRDIQYF.